This is a list of T cell receptor beta chains from one sample in a study of blood T cell repertoires in COVID-19. Assay: immunoSEQ multiplex PCR; the TCRdb copy retains only in-frame clones and omits some. This table holds roughly 200,000 clones, roughly 76% found once. The sample comprised peripheral blood. Receptors were obtained from a woman aged 40 to 50 with COVID-19, enrolled during active disease. CDR3s include the opening cysteine and the closing phenylalanine or tryptophan. D genes are given only for firm matches. Expanded clones get a size class; other rows say once, few or many, or leave the size out.

abundance	j_gene	d_gene	v_gene	CDR3nt	CDR3aa
.	TRBJ2-2	TRBD1	TRBV29-1	TGCAGCGTCGTACCTAATGGACAGGCGAACACCGGGGAGCTGTTTTTT	CSVVPNGQANTGELFF
.	TRBJ2-3	.	TRBV27	TGTGCCAGCAGTACGACGCGGTACTCTAGCACAGATACGCAGTATTTT	CASSTTRYSSTDTQYF
.	TRBJ1-6	.	TRBV19	TGTGCCAGTAGTCTGGGGAGGCCGAGCTCCTATAATTCACCCCTCCACTTT	CASSLGRPSSYNSPLHF
.	TRBJ2-3	TRBD2	TRBV27	TGTGCCAGCAGTTTTGTGGCGGGGGGACGGGGTACGCAGTATTTT	CASSFVAGGRGTQYF
.	TRBJ2-5	.	TRBV19	TGTGCCAGTAGTAGGCGAAGGGGGATAGAGACCCAGTACTTC	CASSRRRGIETQYF
.	TRBJ2-5	.	TRBV13	TGTGCCAGCAGCTTTTTGCTGGAGGAGACCCAGTACTTC	CASSFLLEETQYF
once	TRBJ2-1	TRBD1	TRBV24-1	TGTGCCACCAGTGACCAGACCGGGACAGGGTTGGTCAATGAGCAGTTCTTC	CATSDQTGTGLVNEQFF
few	TRBJ2-3	.	TRBV10-2	TGCGCCATCGAGGCGGGCACAGATACGCAGTATTTT	CAIEAGTDTQYF
.	TRBJ1-1	.	TRBV12-5	TGTGCTAGTGGCAGCCGCGGGGGGCACACTGAAGCTTTCTTT	CASGSRGGHTEAFF
.	TRBJ2-2	TRBD2	TRBV27	TGTGCCAGCGCAGTTACGTATCCTAGCGGCTTGTCCGGGGAGCTGTTTTTT	CASAVTYPSGLSGELFF
.	TRBJ2-3	TRBD2	TRBV30	TGTGCCTGGAGTGTAGGCAGCGGGAAGGTAGATACGCAGTATTTT	CAWSVGSGKVDTQYF
.	TRBJ2-7	TRBD2	TRBV3-1/TRBV3-2	TGTGCCAGCAGCCGACGAACAAGTGGTAGCGGGATCAACGAGCAGTACTTC	CASSRRTSGSGINEQYF
.	TRBJ1-6	.	TRBV6-1	TGTGCCAGCAGTGAAAGCCCCAGGGGCAATTCACCCCTCCACTTT	CASSESPRGNSPLHF
few	TRBJ2-1	TRBD2	TRBV11-2	TGTGCCAGCAGAATAAGCGGGGGGGCTTGGGAGCAGTTCTTC	CASRISGGAWEQFF
few	TRBJ1-2	.	TRBV28	TGTGCCAGCAGCACTCAGCTTAACAGGGATGGCTACACCTTC	CASSTQLNRDGYTF
.	TRBJ1-2	TRBD1	TRBV18	TGTGCCAGCTCACCACCGGTACGGGCCGGGACAGGGACCTATGGCTACACCTTC	CASSPPVRAGTGTYGYTF
.	TRBJ2-1	TRBD2	TRBV4-1	TGCGCCAGCAGCCAAGATCCTAGCGGGAGACGGAATGAGCAGTTCTTC	CASSQDPSGRRNEQFF
.	TRBJ2-3	TRBD2	TRBV2	TGTGCCAGCAGAAAAGCGGGGGGCACAGATACGCAGTATTTT	CASRKAGGTDTQYF
.	TRBJ1-5	.	TRBV19	TGTGCCAGTTCTAATACAGGGAATCAGCCCCAGCATTTT	CASSNTGNQPQHF
.	TRBJ2-2	TRBD2	TRBV2	TGTGCCAGCAGTGAAGGGACTAGCGGGACCGGGGAGCTGTTTTTT	CASSEGTSGTGELFF
.	TRBJ2-6	TRBD1	TRBV4-1	TGCGCCAGCACCCTCACAGGGGGTCTAATGTCTGGGGCCAACGTCCTGACTTTC	CASTLTGGLMSGANVLTF
.	TRBJ2-5	.	TRBV2	TGTGCCAGCAGGGCAGTCCAAGAGACCCAGTACTTC	CASRAVQETQYF
few	TRBJ2-3	TRBD1	TRBV7-9	TGTGCCAGCAGCGGACAGGGGACAGATACGCAGTATTTT	CASSGQGTDTQYF
.	TRBJ2-3	TRBD1	TRBV4-1	TGCGCCAGCAGCCAAGAAGATCCGAGGACAGGGGCCACAGATACGCAGTATTTT	CASSQEDPRTGATDTQYF
few	TRBJ2-6	.	TRBV27	TGTGCCAGCAGTCCCCGTCGGGGGTCTGGGGCCAACGTCCTGACTTTC	CASSPRRGSGANVLTF
.	TRBJ2-4	TRBD1	TRBV19	TGTGCCAGTAGTATCCCCAGGGGGCCCCAAAACATTCAGTACTTC	CASSIPRGPQNIQYF